Included here is one TCR beta chain sequence, with context. The data are from a study of shared T cell receptors in the human thymus. This CDR3 comprises 13 residues. Germline assignment: CDR1 SGHRS and CDR2 YFSETQ. With 4 bases clipped from V and 3 bases from J, the junction kept 4 bases outside the gene matches. The table came from immunoSEQ multiplex PCR; TCRdb's copy has only in-frame clones and leaves some out. Altogether about 660,000 clones are present, around nine tenths being singletons, with the ten largest covering 0.0095% to 0.013%. The same data also contributed to another study, on human thymus T cells. This second study notes: Serving as donors were healthy Finnish infants, each of whom was having open corrective surgery for congenital heart defects. Obtained as resections during corrective heart surgery, the thymus tissue was then studied. Unrelated people showed highly overlapping thymic repertoires, related research reported.

The sequence was collected from a boy less than two years old with a congenital heart defect. The chain employs TRBV5-1 and TRBJ2-7, with 7 bases that match TRBD1. The sample consisted of thymocytes. DNA of the CDR3: TGCGCCAGCAGCCTACAGGGGATCTACGAGCAGTACTTC. Residues: CASSLQGIYEQYF.